Each of the 24 T cell receptor beta chains below was sequenced from the same sample in a study of blood T cell repertoires in COVID-19. TCRdb's table, derived via immunoSEQ multiplex PCR, lists solely in-frame clones and lacks some. The sample gives approximately 280,000 clones, 80% to 95% of which show up once; approximately 7.5% is in the top ten. Specimen: peripheral blood. These receptor sequences come from a woman in her 30s with COVID-19, enrolled during active disease.

This clone appeared once. The gene calls are TRBV14 and TRBJ1-2; TRBD1 matches 7 bases. With V trimmed by 5 bases and J by 8 bases, 8 bases remained unmatched. Germline CDR1 is SGHDN and CDR2 is FVKESK. This CDR3 has 13 residues. CDR3 sequence (DNA): TGTGCCAGCAGCTATGCAGGGGGTAGGGGCTACACCTTC. It is translated as CASSYAGGRGYTF.

This chain joins TRBV3-1 (or the pseudogene TRBV3-2) and TRBJ2-4; 9 nucleotides match TRBD1. Germline CDR1 and CDR2: LGHDT and YNNKEL (reference sequence). Germline trimming cut 1 base from V and 8 bases from J; bases unmatched to any gene: 12. This CDR3 has 17 residues. CDR3 sequence: CASSQVSHDRGVDIQYF. For the CDR3, the DNA is TGTGCCAGCAGCCAAGTGTCCCACGACAGGGGGGTCGACATTCAGTACTTC.

The chain couples TRBV20-1 to TRBJ2-3; D perhaps matches TRBD2 (6 bases). Trimming took 3 bases from V and 5 from J, leaving 15 bases between them. The CDR3 runs to 14 residues. Germline lookup yields CDR1 DFQATT and CDR2 SNEGSKA (reference sequence). The CDR3 nucleotides are TGCAGTGCTAGTCTACTAGCTTCGGTAGATACGCAGTATTTT. It is translated as CSASLLASVDTQYF.

This chain connects TRBV6-5 to TRBJ1-1; D is ambiguous. The germline CDR1 and CDR2 sequences are MNHEY and SVGAGI. CDR3 size: 13 residues. Trimming stripped 0 bases from V and 8 bases from J, with 10 bases between. This CDR3 is CASSYSSVIEAFF. The CDR3 coding sequence is TGTGCCAGCAGTTACTCTTCAGTCATAGAAGCTTTCTTT.

The chain combines TRBV3-1 (or the pseudogene TRBV3-2) with TRBJ2-7; TRBD1 agrees at 7 bases. Germline lookup yields CDR1 LGHDT and CDR2 YNNKEL (reference sequence). This CDR3 spans 15 amino acids. Unmatched junction bases numbered 7, after V lost 2 bases and J lost 3 bases. The CDR3 sequence is CASSQRQGHIYEQYF. CDR3 in DNA: TGTGCCAGCAGCCAAAGACAGGGTCATATCTACGAGCAGTACTTC.

V gene TRBV4-3 combines with J gene TRBJ2-3; D possibly corresponds to TRBD1 (6 bases). V was clipped by 0 bases and J by 4 bases, with 11 bases between them. The CDR3 runs 15 residues. Looked up from germline, CDR1 is LGHNA and CDR2 is YSLEER. The CDR3 sequence: CASSQEGAGADTQYF. The DNA for the CDR3 is TGCGCCAGCAGCCAAGAGGGGGCCGGGGCAGATACGCAGTATTTT.

The rearrangement joins TRBV11-2 to TRBJ1-1; TRBD1 agrees at 8 bases. Per germline, CDR1 SGHAT and CDR2 FQNNGV. The CDR3 is 15 residues long. With V trimmed by 6 bases and J by 5 bases, 11 bases remained unmatched. This chain's CDR3 is CASRPVRGRGTEAFF. CDR3 bases: TGTGCCAGCAGACCAGTCAGGGGGCGGGGTACTGAAGCTTTCTTT.

The chain links TRBV2 to TRBJ2-1, with 7 bases aligning to TRBD2. This CDR3 is 18 amino acids long. Germline V gene data show CDR1 as SNHLY and CDR2 as FYNNEI. V was clipped by 3 bases and J by 8 bases; unmatched bases: 19. The DNA of the CDR3 is TGTGCCAGCAGTGAGTACGGGGGGTTGGAGTCCCCGGGCGATGAGCAGTTCTTC. This gives the protein CASSEYGGLESPGDEQFF.

The chain combines TRBV15 with TRBJ2-7; the D gene is possibly TRBD1 (6 bases). The CDR3 is 13 amino acids. The V gene lost 7 bases and the J gene lost 0 bases, with 10 bases spanning the gap. Germline CDR1 reads LNHNV; CDR2 reads YYDKDF (reference sequence). CDR3: CATKDRSSYEQYF. CDR3 coding DNA: TGTGCCACCAAAGACAGGAGCTCCTACGAGCAGTACTTC.

This clone was found once. The V call is TRBV29-1, the J call TRBJ2-1, with 13 bases fitting TRBD2. There are 16 residues in the CDR3. Germline V gene sequence: CDR1 SQVTM, CDR2 ANQGSEA. With 2 bases clipped from V and 0 bases from J, the junction kept 1 base outside the gene matches. The CDR3 region has the DNA TGCAGCGTTGAAACTAGCGGGAGGGCCTCCTACAATGAGCAGTTCTTC. Translated: CSVETSGRASYNEQFF.

The chain couples TRBV6-2 or TRBV6-3 to TRBJ1-5; unclear D gene. This CDR3 comprises 13 residues. Germline V gene lookup returns CDR1 MNHEY and CDR2 SVGEGT. V lost 5 bases, J lost 3 bases, and 8 bases lay in between. This CDR3 reads CASSGPTNQPQHF. CDR3 in DNA: TGTGCCAGCAGTGGGCCCACCAATCAGCCCCAGCATTTT.

The gene calls are TRBV11-2 and TRBJ1-5, with unresolved D. Trimming removed 0 bases from V and 3 bases from J, with 9 bases in between. The CDR3 loop spans 15 amino acids. Germline V gives CDR1 SGHAT, CDR2 FQNNGV. CDR3 residues: CASSLDWRTNQPQHF. CDR3 in DNA: TGTGCCAGCAGCTTAGATTGGAGAACCAATCAGCCCCAGCATTTT.

V usage is TRBV7-9 and J usage is TRBJ1-5, with 8 bases aligning to TRBD1. V lost 2 bases, J lost 7 bases, and 7 bases stayed unmatched. Germline CDR1 SEHNR, CDR2 FQNEAQ (reference sequence). The CDR3 runs 15 residues. DNA for the CDR3: TGTGCCAGCAGCTTATTCCTGACAGGGGAACAGCCCCAGCATTTT. This translates into CASSLFLTGEQPQHF.

The genes are TRBV2 and TRBJ2-7; a possible D gene is TRBD2 (6 bases). The CDR3 has 14 amino acids. The V and J ends lost 6 bases and 0 bases respectively, with 12 bases between them. Germline assignment: CDR1 SNHLY and CDR2 FYNNEI. The CDR3 nucleotides are TGTGCCAGCAGGCCCACGGGGGACTCCTACGAGCAGTACTTC. Its protein product is CASRPTGDSYEQYF.

The V call is TRBV5-1, the J call TRBJ2-1, with 7 bases matching TRBD2. The CDR3 covers 15 residues. Germline CDR1 and CDR2: SGHRS and YFSETQ. V was pared by 7 bases and J by 6 bases, with 13 bases of the junction left unmatched. CDR3 sequence: CASRGVEGVTNEQFF. The CDR3 DNA is TGCGCCAGCCGGGGGGTAGAGGGAGTAACCAATGAGCAGTTCTTC. Full variable domain (rest looked up from reference TRBV5-1 and TRBJ2-1): KAGVTQTPRYLIKTRGQQVTLSCSPISGHRSVSWYQQTPGQGLQFLFEYFSETQRNKGNFPGRFSGRQFSNSRSEMNVSTLELGDSALYLCASRGVEGVTNEQFFGPGTRLTVL.

The genes are TRBV4-3 and TRBJ1-1, with D possibly TRBD1 on 5 matching bases. Germline V gene sequence: CDR1 LGHNA, CDR2 YSLEER. This CDR3 has 12 residues. Trimming took 2 bases from V and 5 from J, leaving 6 bases between them. In DNA, the CDR3 is TGCGCCAGCAGCCAAACAGGTACTGAAGCTTTCTTT. This encodes CASSQTGTEAFF.

The chain recombines TRBV5-6 with TRBJ1-1; D call uncertain. This CDR3 contains 12 residues. Trimming cost V 4 bases and J 3 bases, with 7 bases left between them. Germline V CDR1 and CDR2: SGHDT, YYEEEE. CDR3 nucleotides: TGTGCCAGCAGCATTCTCTACACTGAAGCTTTCTTT. It yields the protein CASSILYTEAFF. Drawing the rest from reference TRBV5-6 and TRBJ1-1, the complete variable domain is DAGVTQSPTHLIKTRGQQVTLRCSPKSGHDTVSWYQQALGQGPQFIFQYYEEEERQRGNFPDRFSGHQFPNYSSELNVNALLLGDSALYLCASSILYTEAFFGQGTRLTVV.

This chain joins TRBV7-6 and TRBJ2-5; maybe TRBD2 (5 bases). This CDR3 contains 16 residues. Per the germline V gene, CDR1 is SGHVS and CDR2 is FNYEAQ. V was shortened by 5 bases and J by 5 bases, with 21 bases between the two germline ends. CDR3 in amino acids: CASSANRAPGGETQYF. The DNA for the CDR3 is TGTGCCAGCAGCGCTAACCGGGCCCCCGGCGGGGAGACCCAGTACTTC.

V and J are TRBV7-9 and TRBJ1-4; D is possibly TRBD1 (5 bases). This CDR3 is 17 amino acids long. Trimming left V 0 bases short and J 0 bases short, with 11 bases between. Germline V gene sequence: CDR1 SEHNR, CDR2 FQNEAQ (reference sequence). This CDR3 is CASSLAARVATNEKLFF. CDR3 in DNA: TGTGCCAGCAGCTTAGCTGCCAGGGTTGCAACTAATGAAAAACTGTTTTTT.

The chain employs TRBV5-1 and TRBJ2-2; 9 nucleotides line up with TRBD2. Germline assignment: CDR1 SGHRS and CDR2 YFSETQ. J gave up 2 bases and V 5 bases, and 7 bases lay outside the gene matches. The CDR3 covers 16 residues. CDR3 bases: TGCGCCAGCAGGAAGGGCGGGAGGGAAAACACCGGGGAGCTGTTTTTT. This sequence encodes CASRKGGRENTGELFF.

This clone was observed once. The rearrangement links TRBV2 to TRBJ1-1, with 7 bases lining up with TRBD1. CDR3 length equals 15 residues. Losses at the gene ends were 6 bases for V and 2 bases for J; bases not matched to a gene: 9. CDR1 is SNHLY, CDR2 FYNNEI, per germline. The CDR3 DNA is TGTGCCAGCAGCCCAAGACAGGGAGGAAACACTGAAGCTTTCTTT. Amino acids: CASSPRQGGNTEAFF.

V is TRBV6-5 and J is TRBJ2-3; the match to TRBD1 covers 7 bases. Germline trimming cut 11 bases from V and 5 bases from J; bases unmatched to any gene: 4. There are 11 residues in the CDR3. CDR1 is MNHEY and CDR2 is SVGAGI in the germline V gene. The CDR3 coding sequence is TGTGCCTCAACAGGGGAAGATACGCAGTATTTT. The encoded protein is CASTGEDTQYF.

The chain carries TRBV6-5 and TRBJ1-1; D perhaps matches TRBD1 (6 bases). Germline CDR1 is MNHEY and CDR2 is SVGAGI. The CDR3 contains 15 residues. V was clipped by 2 bases and J by 6 bases, with 16 bases between them. CDR3 DNA sequence: TGTGCCAGCAGTTACGCTTACAGGGTGATCTCTGAAGCTTTCTTT. Translation gives CASSYAYRVISEAFF.

The sample holds one count of this clone. The J gene is TRBJ2-2, the V gene TRBV24-1; 8 bases agree with TRBD1. In germline, CDR1 is KGHDR, CDR2 SFDVKD. After removal of 0 bases from V and 2 bases from J, the junction contained 4 bases not matched to a gene. The CDR3 is made up of 17 amino acids. CDR3 nucleotide sequence: TGTGCCACCAGTGATTTGATGGACAGGGAAAACACCGGGGAGCTGTTTTTT. Residues: CATSDLMDRENTGELFF.